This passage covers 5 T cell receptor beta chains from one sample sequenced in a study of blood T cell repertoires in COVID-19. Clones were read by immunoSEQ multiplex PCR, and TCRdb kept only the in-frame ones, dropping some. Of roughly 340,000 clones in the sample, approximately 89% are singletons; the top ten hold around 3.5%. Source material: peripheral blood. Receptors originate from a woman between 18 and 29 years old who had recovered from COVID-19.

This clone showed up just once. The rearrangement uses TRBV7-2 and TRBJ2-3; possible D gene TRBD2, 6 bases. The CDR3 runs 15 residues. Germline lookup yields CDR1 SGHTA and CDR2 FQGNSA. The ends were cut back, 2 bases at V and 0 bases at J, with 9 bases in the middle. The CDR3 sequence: CASSLWGDSTDTQYF. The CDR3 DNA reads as TGTGCCAGCAGCTTATGGGGGGATAGCACAGATACGCAGTATTTT.

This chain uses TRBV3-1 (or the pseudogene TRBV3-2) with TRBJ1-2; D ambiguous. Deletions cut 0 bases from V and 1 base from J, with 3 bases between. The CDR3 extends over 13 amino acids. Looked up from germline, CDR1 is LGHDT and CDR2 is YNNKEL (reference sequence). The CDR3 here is CASSQDCNYGYTF. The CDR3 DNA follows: TGTGCCAGCAGCCAAGACTGTAACTATGGCTACACCTTC.

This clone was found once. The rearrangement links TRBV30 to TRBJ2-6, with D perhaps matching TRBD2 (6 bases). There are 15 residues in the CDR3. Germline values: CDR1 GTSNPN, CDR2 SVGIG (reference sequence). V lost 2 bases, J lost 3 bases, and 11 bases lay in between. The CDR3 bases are TGTGCCTGGAGTTTCGGGGGTGGTGGGGCCAACGTCCTGACTTTC. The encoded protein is CAWSFGGGGANVLTF.

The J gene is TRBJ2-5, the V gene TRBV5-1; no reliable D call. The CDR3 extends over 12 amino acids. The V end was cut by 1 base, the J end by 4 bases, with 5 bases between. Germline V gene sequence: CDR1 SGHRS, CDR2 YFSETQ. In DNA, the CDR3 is TGCGCCAGCAGCTTGACGGGAGAGACCCAGTACTTC. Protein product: CASSLTGETQYF.

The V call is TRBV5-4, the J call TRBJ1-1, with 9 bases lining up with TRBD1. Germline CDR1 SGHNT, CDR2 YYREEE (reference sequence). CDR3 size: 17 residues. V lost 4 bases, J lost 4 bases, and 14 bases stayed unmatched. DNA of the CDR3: TGTGCCAGCAGCCCCCCACGCGGGACAGGGTCTGGCACTGAAGCTTTCTTT. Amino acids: CASSPPRGTGSGTEAFF.